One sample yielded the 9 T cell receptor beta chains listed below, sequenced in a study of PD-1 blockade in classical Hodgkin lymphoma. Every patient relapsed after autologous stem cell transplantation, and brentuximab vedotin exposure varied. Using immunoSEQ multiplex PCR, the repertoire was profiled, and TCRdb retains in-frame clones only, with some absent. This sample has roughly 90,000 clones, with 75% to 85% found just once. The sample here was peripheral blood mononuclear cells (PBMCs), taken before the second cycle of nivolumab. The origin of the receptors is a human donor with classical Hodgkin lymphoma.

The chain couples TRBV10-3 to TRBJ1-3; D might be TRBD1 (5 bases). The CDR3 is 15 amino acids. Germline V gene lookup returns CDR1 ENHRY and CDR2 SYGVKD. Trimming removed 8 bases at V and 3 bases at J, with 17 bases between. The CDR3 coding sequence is TGTGCCATCGGCGACCCCCCGAGGGGTGGAAACACCATATATTTT. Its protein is CAIGDPPRGGNTIYF.

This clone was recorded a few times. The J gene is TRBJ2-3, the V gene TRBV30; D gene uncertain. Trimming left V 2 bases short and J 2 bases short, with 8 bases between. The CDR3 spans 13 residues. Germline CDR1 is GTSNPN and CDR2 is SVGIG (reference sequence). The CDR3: CAWSRLHTDTQYF. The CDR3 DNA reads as TGTGCCTGGAGTCGACTCCACACAGATACGCAGTATTTT.

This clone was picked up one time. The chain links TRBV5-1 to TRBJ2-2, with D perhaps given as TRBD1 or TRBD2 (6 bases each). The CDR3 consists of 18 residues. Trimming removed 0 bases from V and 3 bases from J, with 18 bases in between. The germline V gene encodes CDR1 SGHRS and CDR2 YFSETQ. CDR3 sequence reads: CASSLDGGGERYTGELFF. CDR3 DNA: TGCGCCAGCAGCTTGGATGGGGGCGGGGAAAGATACACCGGGGAGCTGTTTTTT. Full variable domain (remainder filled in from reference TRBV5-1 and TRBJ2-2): KAGVTQTPRYLIKTRGQQVTLSCSPISGHRSVSWYQQTPGQGLQFLFEYFSETQRNKGNFPGRFSGRQFSNSRSEMNVSTLELGDSALYLCASSLDGGGERYTGELFFGEGSRLTVL.

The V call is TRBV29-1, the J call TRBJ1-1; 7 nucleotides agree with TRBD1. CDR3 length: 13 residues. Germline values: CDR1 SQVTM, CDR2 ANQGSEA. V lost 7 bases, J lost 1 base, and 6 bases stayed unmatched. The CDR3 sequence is CSAAGQPNTEAFF. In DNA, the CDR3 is TGCAGCGCGGCGGGACAGCCGAACACTGAAGCTTTCTTT. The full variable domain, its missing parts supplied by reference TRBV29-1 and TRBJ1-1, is SAVISQKPSRDICQRGTSLTIQCQVDSQVTMMFWYRQQPGQSLTLIATANQGSEATYESGFVIDKFPISRPNLTFSTLTVSNMSPEDSSIYLCSAAGQPNTEAFFGQGTRLTVV.

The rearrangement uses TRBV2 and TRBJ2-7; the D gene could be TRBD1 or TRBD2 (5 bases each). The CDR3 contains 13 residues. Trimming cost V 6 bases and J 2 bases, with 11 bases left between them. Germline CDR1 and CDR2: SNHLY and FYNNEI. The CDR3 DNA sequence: TGTGCCAGCAGCCAGGGAGCTACCTACGAGCAGTACTTC. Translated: CASSQGATYEQYF.

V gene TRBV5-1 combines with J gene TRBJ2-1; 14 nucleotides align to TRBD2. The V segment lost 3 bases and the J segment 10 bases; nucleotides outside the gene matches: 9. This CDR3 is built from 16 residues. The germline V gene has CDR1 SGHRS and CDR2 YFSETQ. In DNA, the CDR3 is TGCGCCAGCAGCTCCGGGACTAGCGGGAGAAAGTTGGAGCAGTTCTTC. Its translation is CASSSGTSGRKLEQFF.

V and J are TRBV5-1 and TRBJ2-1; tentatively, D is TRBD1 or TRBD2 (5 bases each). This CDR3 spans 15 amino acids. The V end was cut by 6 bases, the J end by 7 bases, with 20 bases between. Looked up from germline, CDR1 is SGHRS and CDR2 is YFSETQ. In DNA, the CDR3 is TGCGCCAGCACCCCTGTCGGGACGGGCACGAATGAGCAGTTCTTC. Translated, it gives CASTPVGTGTNEQFF.

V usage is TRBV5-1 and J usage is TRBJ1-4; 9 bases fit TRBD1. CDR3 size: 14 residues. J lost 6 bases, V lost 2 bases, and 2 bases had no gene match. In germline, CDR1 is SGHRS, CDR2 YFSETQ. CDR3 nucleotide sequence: TGCGCCAGCAGCTTAAGGACAGGGGATGAAAAACTGTTTTTT. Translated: CASSLRTGDEKLFF. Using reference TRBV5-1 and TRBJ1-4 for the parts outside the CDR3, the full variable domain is KAGVTQTPRYLIKTRGQQVTLSCSPISGHRSVSWYQQTPGQGLQFLFEYFSETQRNKGNFPGRFSGRQFSNSRSEMNVSTLELGDSALYLCASSLRTGDEKLFFGSGTQLSVL.

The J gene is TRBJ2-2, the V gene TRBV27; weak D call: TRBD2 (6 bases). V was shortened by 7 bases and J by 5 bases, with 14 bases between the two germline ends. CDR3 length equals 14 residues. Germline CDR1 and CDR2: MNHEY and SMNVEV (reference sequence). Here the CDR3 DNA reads TGTGCCAGCAACATCGGGACTCCTACCGGGGAGCTGTTTTTT. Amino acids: CASNIGTPTGELFF.